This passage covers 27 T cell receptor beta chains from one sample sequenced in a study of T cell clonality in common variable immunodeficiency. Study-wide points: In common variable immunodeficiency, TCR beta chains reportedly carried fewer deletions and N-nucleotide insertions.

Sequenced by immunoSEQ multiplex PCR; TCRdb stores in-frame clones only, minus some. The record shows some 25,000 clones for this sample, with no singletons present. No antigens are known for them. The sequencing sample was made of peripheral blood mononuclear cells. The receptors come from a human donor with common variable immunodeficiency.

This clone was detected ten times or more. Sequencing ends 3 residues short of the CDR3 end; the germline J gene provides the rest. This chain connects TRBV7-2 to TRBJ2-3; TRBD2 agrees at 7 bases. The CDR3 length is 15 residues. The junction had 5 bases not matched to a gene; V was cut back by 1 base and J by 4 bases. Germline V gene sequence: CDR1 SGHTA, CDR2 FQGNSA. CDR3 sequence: CASSLVLGGSDTQYF. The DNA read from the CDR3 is TGTGCCAGCAGCTTAGTTTTGGGGGGGTCAGATACG.

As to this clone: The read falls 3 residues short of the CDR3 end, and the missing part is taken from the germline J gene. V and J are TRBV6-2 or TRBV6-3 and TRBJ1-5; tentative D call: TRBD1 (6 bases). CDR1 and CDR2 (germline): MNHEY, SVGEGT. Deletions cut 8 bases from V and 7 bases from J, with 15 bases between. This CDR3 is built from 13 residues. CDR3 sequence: CASQKGGGQPQHF. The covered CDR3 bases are TGTGCCAGCCAAAAAGGGGGGGGACAGCCC.

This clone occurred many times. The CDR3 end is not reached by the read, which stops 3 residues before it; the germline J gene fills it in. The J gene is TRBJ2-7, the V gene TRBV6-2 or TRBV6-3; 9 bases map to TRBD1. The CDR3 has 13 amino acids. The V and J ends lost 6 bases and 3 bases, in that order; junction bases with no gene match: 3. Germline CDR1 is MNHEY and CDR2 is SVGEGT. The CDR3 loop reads CASRKTGGYEQYF. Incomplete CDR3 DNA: TGTGCCAGCAGAAAGACAGGGGGCTACGAG.

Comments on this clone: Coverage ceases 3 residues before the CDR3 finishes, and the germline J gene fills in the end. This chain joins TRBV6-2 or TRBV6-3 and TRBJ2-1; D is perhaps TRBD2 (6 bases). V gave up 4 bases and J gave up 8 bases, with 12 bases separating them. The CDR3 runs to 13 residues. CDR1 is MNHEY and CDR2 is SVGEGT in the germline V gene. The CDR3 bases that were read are TGTGCCAGCAGTTTGCTAGCGTCCTATGAG. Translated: CASSLLASYE. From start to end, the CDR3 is CASSLLASYEQFF.

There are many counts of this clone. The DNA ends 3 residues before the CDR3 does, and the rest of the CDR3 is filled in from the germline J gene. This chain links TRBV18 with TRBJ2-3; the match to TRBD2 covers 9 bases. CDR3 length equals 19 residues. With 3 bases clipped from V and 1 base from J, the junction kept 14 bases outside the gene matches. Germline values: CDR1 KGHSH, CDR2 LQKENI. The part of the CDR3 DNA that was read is TGTGCCAGCTCACCCGACCTGAGTTCTAGCGGGAAGGGCACAGATACG. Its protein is CASSPDLSSSGKGTDT. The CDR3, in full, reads CASSPDLSSSGKGTDTQYF. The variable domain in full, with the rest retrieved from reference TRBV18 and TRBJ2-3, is NAGVMQNPRHLVRRRGQEARLRCSPMKGHSHVYWYRQLPEEGLKFMVYLQKENIIDESGMPKERFSAEFPKEGPSILRIQQVVRGDSAAYFCASSPDLSSSGKGTDTQYFGPGTRLTVL.

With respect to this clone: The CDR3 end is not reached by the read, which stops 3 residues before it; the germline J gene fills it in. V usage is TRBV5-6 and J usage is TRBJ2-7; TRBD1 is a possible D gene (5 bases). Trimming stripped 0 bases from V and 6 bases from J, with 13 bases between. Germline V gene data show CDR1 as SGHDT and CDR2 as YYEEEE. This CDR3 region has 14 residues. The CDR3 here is CASSLERGVSEQYF. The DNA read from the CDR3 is TGTGCCAGCAGCTTGGAAAGGGGTGTTTCCGAG.

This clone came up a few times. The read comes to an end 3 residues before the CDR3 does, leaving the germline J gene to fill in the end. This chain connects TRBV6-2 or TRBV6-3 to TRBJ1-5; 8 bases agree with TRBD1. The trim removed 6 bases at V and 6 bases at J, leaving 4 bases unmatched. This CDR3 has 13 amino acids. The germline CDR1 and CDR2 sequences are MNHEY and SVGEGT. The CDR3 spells CASRDQGAQPQHF. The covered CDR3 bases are TGTGCCAGCAGGGACCAGGGGGCTCAGCCC.

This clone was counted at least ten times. The CDR3 bases that were read are TGTGCCAGCTCACCACAAGACAGGAACACTGAA. Protein product: CASSPQDRNTE. The entire CDR3 protein is CASSPQDRNTEAFF. This chain uses TRBV18 with TRBJ1-1; perhaps TRBD1 as D (5 bases). The read finishes 3 residues shy of the CDR3 end, and the germline J gene is used to complete it. The ends were cut back, 1 base at V and 1 base at J, with 7 bases in the middle. The CDR3 runs 14 residues. CDR1 and CDR2 from the germline V gene are KGHSH and LQKENI.

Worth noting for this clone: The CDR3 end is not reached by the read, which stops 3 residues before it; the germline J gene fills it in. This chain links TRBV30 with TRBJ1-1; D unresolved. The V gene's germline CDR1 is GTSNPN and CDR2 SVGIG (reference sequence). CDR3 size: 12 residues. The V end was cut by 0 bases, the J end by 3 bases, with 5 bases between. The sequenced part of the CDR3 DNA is TGTGCCTGGAGTGTTCAGTACACTGAA. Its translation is CAWSVQYTE. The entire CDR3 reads CAWSVQYTEAFF.

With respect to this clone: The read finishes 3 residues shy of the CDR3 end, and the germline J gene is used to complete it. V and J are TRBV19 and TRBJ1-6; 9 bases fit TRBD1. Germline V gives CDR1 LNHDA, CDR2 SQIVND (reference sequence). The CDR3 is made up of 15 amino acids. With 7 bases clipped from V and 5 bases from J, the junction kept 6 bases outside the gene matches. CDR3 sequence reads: CASTRRDRDNSPLHF. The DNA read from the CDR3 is TGTGCCAGTACCCGCCGGGACAGGGATAATTCACCC.

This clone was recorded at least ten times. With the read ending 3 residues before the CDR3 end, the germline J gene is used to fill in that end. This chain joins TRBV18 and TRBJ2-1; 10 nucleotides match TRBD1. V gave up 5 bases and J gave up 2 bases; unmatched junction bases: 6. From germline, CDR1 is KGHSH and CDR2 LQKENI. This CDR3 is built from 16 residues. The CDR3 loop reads CASSSLTGGAYNEQFF. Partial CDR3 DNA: TGTGCCAGCTCATCCCTGACAGGGGGCGCCTACAATGAG.

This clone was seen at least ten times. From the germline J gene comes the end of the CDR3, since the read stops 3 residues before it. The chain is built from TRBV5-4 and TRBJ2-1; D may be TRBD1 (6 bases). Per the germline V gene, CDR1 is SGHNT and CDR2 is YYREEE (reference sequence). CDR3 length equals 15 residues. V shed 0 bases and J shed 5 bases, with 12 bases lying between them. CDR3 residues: CASSLGGQVDNEQFF. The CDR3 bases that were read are TGTGCCAGCAGCTTGGGGGGACAAGTGGACAATGAG.

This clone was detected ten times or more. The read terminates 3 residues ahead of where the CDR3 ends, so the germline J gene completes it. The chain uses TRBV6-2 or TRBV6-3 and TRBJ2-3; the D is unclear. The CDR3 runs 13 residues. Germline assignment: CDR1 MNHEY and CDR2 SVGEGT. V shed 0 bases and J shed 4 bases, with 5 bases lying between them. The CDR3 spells CASSYSSPDTQYF. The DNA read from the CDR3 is TGTGCCAGCAGTTACTCTTCTCCAGATACG.

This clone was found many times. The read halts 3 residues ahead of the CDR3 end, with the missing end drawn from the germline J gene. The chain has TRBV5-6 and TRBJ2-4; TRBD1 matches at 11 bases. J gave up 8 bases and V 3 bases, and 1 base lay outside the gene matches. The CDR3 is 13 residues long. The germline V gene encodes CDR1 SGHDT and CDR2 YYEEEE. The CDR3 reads CASSWGQGDIQYF. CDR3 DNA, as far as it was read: TGTGCCAGCAGCTGGGGACAGGGGGACATT.

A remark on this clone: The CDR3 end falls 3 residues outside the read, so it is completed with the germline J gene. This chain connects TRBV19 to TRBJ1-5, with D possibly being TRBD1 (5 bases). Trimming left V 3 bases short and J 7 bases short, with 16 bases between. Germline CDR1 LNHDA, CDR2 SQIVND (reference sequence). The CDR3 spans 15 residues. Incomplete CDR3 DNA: TGTGCCAGTAGTATGGCAGGGAGGGTGGGGCAGCCC. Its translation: CASSMAGRVGQP. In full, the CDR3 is CASSMAGRVGQPQHF.

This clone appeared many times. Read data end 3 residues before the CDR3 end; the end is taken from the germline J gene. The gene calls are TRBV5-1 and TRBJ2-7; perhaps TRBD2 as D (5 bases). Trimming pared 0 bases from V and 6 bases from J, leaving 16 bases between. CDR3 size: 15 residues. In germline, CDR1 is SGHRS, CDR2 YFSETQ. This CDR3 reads CASSLVQRIYGEQYF. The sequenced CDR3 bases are TGCGCCAGCAGCTTGGTACAGCGGATATATGGCGAG.

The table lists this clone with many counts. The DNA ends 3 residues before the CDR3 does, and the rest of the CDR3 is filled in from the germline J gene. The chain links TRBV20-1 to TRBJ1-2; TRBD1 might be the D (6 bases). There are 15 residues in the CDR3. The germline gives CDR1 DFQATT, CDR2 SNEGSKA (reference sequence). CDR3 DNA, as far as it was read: TGCAGTGCTAGAGATAAGTTTGGCGGGGGCAGCGGC. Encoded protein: CSARDKFGGGSG. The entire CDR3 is CSARDKFGGGSGYTF.

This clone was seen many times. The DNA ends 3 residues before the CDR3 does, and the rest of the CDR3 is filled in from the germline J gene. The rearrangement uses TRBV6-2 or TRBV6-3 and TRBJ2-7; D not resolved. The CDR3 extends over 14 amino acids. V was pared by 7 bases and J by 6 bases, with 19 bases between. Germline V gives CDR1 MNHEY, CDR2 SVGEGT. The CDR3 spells CASNYRVTTVEQYF. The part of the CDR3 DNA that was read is TGTGCCAGCAACTATCGGGTAACGACGGTCGAG.

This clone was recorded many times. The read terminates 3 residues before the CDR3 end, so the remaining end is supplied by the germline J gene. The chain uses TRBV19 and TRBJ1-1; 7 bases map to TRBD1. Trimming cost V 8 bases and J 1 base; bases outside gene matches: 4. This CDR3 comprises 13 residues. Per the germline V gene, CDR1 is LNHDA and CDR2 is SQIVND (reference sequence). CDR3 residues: CASEDRRNTEAFF. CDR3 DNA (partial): TGTGCCAGTGAGGACAGGCGGAACACTGAA.

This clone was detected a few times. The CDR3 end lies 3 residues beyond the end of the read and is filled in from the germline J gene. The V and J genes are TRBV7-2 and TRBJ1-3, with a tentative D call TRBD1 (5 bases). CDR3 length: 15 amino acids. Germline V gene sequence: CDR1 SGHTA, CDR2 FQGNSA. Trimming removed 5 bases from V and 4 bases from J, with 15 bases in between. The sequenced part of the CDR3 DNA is TGTGCCAGCAGCCCCCAGGGTTTGGGGGGAAACACC. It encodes CASSPQGLGGNT. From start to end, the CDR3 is CASSPQGLGGNTIYF.

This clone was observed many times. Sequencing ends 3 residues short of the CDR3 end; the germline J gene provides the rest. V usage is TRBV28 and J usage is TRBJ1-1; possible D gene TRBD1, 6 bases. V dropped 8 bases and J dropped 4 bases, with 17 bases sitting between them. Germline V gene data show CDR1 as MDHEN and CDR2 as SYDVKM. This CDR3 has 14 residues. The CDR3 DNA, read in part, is TGTGCCAGCTTAAAGGGGGGGGCGAGCACTGAA. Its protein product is CASLKGGASTE. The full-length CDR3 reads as CASLKGGASTEAFF.

The CDR3 sequence: CASTLAGFQETQYF. Partial CDR3 DNA: TGTGCCAGCACCCTAGCGGGGTTCCAAGAGACC. The chain links TRBV5-6 to TRBJ2-5, with 9 bases that match TRBD2. The sequence runs out 3 residues before the end of the CDR3; the remainder is reconstructed from the germline J gene. The CDR3 contains 14 residues. After removal of 6 bases from V and 1 base from J, the junction contained 4 bases not matched to a gene. CDR1 is SGHDT, CDR2 YYEEEE, per germline.

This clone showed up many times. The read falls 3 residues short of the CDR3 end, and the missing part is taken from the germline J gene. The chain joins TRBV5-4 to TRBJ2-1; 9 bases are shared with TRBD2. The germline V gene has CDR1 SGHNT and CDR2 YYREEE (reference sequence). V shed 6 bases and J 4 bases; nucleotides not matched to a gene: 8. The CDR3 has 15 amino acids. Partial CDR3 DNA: TGTGCCAGCACCAAAGCGGGGGGTCGTTACAATGAG. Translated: CASTKAGGRYNE. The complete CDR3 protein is CASTKAGGRYNEQFF.

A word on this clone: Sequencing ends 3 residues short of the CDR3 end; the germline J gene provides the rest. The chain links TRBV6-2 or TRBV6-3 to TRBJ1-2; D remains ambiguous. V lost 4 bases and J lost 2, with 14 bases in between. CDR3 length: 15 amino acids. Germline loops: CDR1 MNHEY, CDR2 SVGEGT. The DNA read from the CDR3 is TGTGCCAGCAGTTCCTCTTCATCTGCGAACTATGGC. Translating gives CASSSSSSANYG. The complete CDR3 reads CASSSSSSANYGYTF.

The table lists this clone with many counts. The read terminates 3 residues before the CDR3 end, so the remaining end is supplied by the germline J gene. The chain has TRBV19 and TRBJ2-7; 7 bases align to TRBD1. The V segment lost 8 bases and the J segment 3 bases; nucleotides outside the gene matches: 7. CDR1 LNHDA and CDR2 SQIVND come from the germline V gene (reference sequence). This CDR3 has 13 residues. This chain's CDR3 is CASAIGDSYEQYF. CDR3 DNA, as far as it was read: TGTGCCAGTGCGATAGGGGACAGCTACGAG.

The covered CDR3 bases are TGCAGTGCCAACAGCCCGCTACTAGCGGGGGGCAAGGATACG. Encoded protein: CSANSPLLAGGKDT. The full CDR3 protein is CSANSPLLAGGKDTQYF. The V and J genes are TRBV20-1 and TRBJ2-3; 12 bases match TRBD2. The read ends 3 residues early relative to the CDR3; the germline J gene fills the gap. The CDR3 covers 17 residues. CDR1 DFQATT and CDR2 SNEGSKA come from the germline V gene (reference sequence). With 6 bases clipped from V and 6 bases from J, the junction kept 16 bases outside the gene matches.

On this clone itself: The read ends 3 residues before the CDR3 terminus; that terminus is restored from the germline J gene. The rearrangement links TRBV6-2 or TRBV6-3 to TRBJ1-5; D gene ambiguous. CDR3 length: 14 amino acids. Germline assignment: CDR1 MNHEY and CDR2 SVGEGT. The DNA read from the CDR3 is TGTGCCAGCAGTAGGCCGCGCGGTATAGATCCC. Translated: CASSRPRGIDP. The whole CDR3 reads CASSRPRGIDPQHF.